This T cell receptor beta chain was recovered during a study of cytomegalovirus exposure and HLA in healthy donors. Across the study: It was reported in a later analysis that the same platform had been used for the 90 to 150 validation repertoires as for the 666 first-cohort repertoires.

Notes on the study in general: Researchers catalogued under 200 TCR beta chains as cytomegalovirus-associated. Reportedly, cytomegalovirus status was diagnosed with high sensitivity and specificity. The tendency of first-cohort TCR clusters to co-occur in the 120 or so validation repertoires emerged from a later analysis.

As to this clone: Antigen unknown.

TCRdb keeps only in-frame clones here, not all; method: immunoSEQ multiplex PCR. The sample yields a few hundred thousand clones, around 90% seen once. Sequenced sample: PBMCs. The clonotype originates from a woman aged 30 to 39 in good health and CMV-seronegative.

As DNA, the CDR3 is TGTGCCACCAGCAGAGATGTCGGGACAAGAAACACCGGGGAGCTGTTTTTT. Translating it yields CATSRDVGTRNTGELFF. The chain carries TRBV15 and TRBJ2-2; weak D call: TRBD1 (6 bases). V was pared by 0 bases and J by 2 bases, with 13 bases between. Germline CDR1 and CDR2: LNHNV and YYDKDF (reference sequence). The length of the CDR3 is 17 residues.